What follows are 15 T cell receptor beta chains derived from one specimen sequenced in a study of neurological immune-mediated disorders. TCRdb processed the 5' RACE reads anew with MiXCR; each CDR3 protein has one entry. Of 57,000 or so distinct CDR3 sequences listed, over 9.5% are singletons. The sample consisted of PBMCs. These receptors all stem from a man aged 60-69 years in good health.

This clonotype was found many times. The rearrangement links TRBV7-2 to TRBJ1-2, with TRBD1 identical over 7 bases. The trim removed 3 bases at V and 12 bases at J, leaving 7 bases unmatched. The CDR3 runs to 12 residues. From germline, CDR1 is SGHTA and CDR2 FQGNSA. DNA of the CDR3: TGTGCCAGCAGCTTGTACACGACAGGGCACACCTTC. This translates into CASSLYTTGHTF.

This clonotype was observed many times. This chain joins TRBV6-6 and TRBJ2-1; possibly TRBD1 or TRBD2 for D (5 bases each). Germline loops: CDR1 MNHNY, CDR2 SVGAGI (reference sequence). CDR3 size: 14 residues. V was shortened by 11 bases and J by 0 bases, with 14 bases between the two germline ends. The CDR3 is CAVRSGSSYNEQFF. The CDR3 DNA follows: TGTGCCGTCCGTTCAGGGAGCTCCTACAATGAGCAGTTCTTC.

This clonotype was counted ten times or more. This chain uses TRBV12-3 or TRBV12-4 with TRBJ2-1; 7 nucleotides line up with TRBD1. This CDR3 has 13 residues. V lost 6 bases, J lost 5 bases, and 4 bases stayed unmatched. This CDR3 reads CASSYRGDNEQFF. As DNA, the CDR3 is TGTGCCAGCAGCTACAGGGGCGACAATGAGCAGTTCTTC.

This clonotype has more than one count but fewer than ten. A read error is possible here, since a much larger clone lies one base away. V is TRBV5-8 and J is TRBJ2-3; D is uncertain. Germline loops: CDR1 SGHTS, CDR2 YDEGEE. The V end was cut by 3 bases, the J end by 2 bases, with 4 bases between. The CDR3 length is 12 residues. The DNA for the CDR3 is TGTGCCAGCAGCTCCGCCACAGATACGCAGTATTTT. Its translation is CASSSATDTQYF.

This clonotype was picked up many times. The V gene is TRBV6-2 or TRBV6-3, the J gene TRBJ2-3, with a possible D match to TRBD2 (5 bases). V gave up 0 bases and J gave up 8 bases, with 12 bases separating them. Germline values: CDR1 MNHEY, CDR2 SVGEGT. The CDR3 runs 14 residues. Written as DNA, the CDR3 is TGTGCCAGCAGTTACTCACCTCGGGGTAGTACGCAGTATTTT. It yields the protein CASSYSPRGSTQYF.

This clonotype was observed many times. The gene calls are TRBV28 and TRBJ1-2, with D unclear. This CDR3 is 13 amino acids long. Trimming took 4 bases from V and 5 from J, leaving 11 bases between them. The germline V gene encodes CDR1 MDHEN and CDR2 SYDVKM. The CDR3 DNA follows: TGTGCCAGCAGTTCCCCTCCCGATTATGGCTACACCTTC. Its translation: CASSSPPDYGYTF.

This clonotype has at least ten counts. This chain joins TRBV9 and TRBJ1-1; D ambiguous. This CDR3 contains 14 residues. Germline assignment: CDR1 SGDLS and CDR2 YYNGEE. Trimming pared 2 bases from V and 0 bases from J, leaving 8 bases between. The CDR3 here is CASSVQPMNTEAFF. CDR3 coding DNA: TGTGCCAGCAGCGTCCAGCCCATGAACACTGAAGCTTTCTTT.

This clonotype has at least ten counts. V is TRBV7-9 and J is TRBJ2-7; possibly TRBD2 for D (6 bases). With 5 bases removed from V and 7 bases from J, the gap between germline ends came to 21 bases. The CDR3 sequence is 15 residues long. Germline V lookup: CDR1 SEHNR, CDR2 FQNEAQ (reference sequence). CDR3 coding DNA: TGTGCCAGCAGCGTTACCGGGAGAAGGGTAGGGGAGCAGTACTTC. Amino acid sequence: CASSVTGRRVGEQYF.

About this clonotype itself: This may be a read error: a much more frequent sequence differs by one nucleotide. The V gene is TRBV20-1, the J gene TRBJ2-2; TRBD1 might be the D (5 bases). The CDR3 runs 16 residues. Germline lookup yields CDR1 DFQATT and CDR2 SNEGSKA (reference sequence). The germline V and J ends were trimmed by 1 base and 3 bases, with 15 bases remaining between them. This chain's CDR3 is CSARVIGAWDTGELFF. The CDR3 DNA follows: TGCAGTGCTAGAGTGATAGGGGCTTGGGACACCGGGGAGCTGTTTTTT.

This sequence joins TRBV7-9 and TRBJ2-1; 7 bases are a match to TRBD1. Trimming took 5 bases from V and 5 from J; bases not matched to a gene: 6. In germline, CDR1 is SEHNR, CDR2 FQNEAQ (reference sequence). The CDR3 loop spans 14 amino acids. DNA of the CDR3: TGTGCCAGCAGCATCCGGGACAGCGACAATGAGCAGTTCTTC. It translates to CASSIRDSDNEQFF. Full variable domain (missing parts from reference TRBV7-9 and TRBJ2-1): DTGVSQNPRHKITKRGQNVTFRCDPISEHNRLYWYRQTLGQGPEFLTYFQNEAQLEKSRLLSDRFSAERPKGSFSTLEIQRTEQGDSAMYLCASSIRDSDNEQFFGPGTRLTVL.

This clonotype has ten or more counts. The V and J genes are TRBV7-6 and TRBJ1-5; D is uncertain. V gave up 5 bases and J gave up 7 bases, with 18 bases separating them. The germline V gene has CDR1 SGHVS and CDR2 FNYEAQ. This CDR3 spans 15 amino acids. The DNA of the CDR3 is TGTGCCAGCAGCCCCTGGACTTTACACGGCCAGCCCCAGCATTTT. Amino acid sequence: CASSPWTLHGQPQHF.

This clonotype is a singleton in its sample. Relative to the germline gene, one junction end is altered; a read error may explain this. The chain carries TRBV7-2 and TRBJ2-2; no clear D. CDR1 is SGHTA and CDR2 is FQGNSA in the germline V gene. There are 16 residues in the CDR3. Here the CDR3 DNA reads TGTGCCAACAGCCCATTCGGACGGATGTACACCGGGGAGCTGTTTTTT. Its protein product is CANSPFGRMYTGELFF.

CDR3 residues: CASSQDVWVSVSYNEQFF. The CDR3 DNA is TGCGCCAGCAGCCAAGATGTATGGGTTAGCGTGTCCTACAATGAGCAGTTCTTC. This sequence joins TRBV4-3 and TRBJ2-1; D is perhaps TRBD2 (5 bases). The CDR3 sequence is 18 residues long. Germline V CDR1 and CDR2: LGHNA, YSLEER. V was pared by 0 bases and J by 1 base, with 16 bases between.

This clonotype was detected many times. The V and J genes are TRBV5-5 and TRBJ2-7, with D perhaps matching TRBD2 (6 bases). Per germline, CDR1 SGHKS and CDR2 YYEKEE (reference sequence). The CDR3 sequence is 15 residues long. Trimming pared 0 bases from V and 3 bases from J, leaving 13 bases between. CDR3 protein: CASSLGGGGLYEQYF. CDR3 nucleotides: TGTGCCAGCAGCTTGGGGGGAGGAGGGCTCTACGAGCAGTACTTC.

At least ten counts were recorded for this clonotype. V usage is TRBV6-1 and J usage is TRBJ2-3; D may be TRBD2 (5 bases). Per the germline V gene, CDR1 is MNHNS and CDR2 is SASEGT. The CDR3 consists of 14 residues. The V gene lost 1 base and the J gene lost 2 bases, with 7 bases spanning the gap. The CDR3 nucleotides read TGTGCCAGCAGTGAAGGACTAACCACAGATACGCAGTATTTT. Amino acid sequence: CASSEGLTTDTQYF.